Sequencing of this TCR beta chain was carried out in a study of blood T cell repertoires in COVID-19. Background on the study: Whether acute or convalescent, the COVID-19 samples came from the United States, Italy and Spain. PBMCs, B-cell-depleted T cells, or T cells were the source of the cDNA or gDNA that made up the material.

This CDR3 contains 15 residues. Trimming cost V 1 base and J 3 bases; bases outside gene matches: 3. Germline CDR1 reads MGHRA; CDR2 reads YSYEKL. Source study methods: How many nucleated cells were present was estimated from reference gene primer amplification. Using immunoSEQ multiplex PCR, the repertoire was profiled, and TCRdb retains in-frame clones only, with some absent. V, J and clone size were drawn from that table, and D and trimming were deduced from the DNA. The table includes about 240,000 clones, over 80% detected once. Sequenced material: peripheral blood. This TCR came from a man aged 30 to 45 who had recovered from COVID-19. The chain joins TRBV4-1 to TRBJ2-7, with 10 bases lining up with TRBD2. CDR3 bases: TGCGCCAGCAGCCAAGCAGCGGGGGGGCGCTACGAGCAGTACTTC. Its translation: CASSQAAGGRYEQYF.